This entry features one T cell receptor (beta chain) sequence. This sample is part of a study of CD8 T cells in Susac syndrome. Random hexamers were used to reverse transcribe the RNA input (about 0.5 to 1 ug). The method of amplification for TCR beta CDR3 was immunoSEQ multiplex PCR, covering 54 Vbeta and 13 Jbeta. Using its own MiXCR run on the immunoSEQ multiplex PCR reads, TCRdb lists one record per CDR3 protein. The sample carries about 150,000 distinct CDR3 sequences, about 95% recorded once. Germline CDR1 is MNHNY and CDR2 is SVGAGI (reference sequence). This CDR3 is 13 amino acids long. The V end lost 2 bases, the J end lost 4 bases, and 6 bases lay between the germline ends. Purification of the CD8+ and CD4+ T cells relied on negative isolation, and TEMRA cells underwent FACS enrichment.

This rearrangement joins TRBV6-6 to TRBJ2-1; D uncertain. Source material: CD8+ T cells from PBMCs. The TCR was taken from a human donor with multiple sclerosis. CDR3 nucleotide sequence: TGTGCCAGCAGTTACATAAGTTACAATGAGCAGTTCTTC. Translation gives CASSYISYNEQFF.